Listed below are T cell receptor beta chains from one sample, sequenced in a study of PD-L1 blockade in urothelial cancer. Sequenced by immunoSEQ multiplex PCR; TCRdb stores in-frame clones only, minus some. In the table there are under 55,000 clones, under 90% of which are singletons. This sample comprised PBMCs, obtained around atezolizumab (anti-PD-L1) treatment. Every receptor here comes from an older man with urothelial cancer. Each CDR3 is given with its conserved first and last residue. Fields, in order: clone size, D gene, J gene, V gene, CDR3 protein, CDR3 DNA. The D gene is left open where the match is weak. Size is stated for part of the rows, as once, few or many counts, or as a class when the clone is expanded.

clone size: NA; D gene: TRBD2; J gene: TRBJ2-5; V gene: TRBV5-4; CDR3 protein: CASSAWTSGGGETQYF; CDR3 DNA: TGTGCCAGCAGCGCCTGGACTAGCGGAGGGGGGGAGACCCAGTACTTC
clone size: NA; D gene: NA; J gene: TRBJ1-2; V gene: TRBV7-8; CDR3 protein: CANSLSRSYGYTF; CDR3 DNA: TGTGCCAACAGCCTTTCCCGTTCCTATGGCTACACCTTC
clone size: NA; D gene: TRBD2; J gene: TRBJ2-3; V gene: TRBV7-6; CDR3 protein: CASSMGTSGLTDTQYF; CDR3 DNA: TGTGCCAGCAGCATGGGGACTAGCGGGCTCACAGATACGCAGTATTTT
clone size: NA; D gene: NA; J gene: TRBJ2-1; V gene: TRBV7-2; CDR3 protein: CASSTDPRIEQFF; CDR3 DNA: TGTGCCAGCAGCACAGACCCACGGATTGAGCAGTTCTTC
clone size: NA; D gene: TRBD1; J gene: TRBJ2-1; V gene: TRBV27; CDR3 protein: CASSTGIEQFF; CDR3 DNA: TGTGCCAGCTCGACAGGGATCGAGCAGTTCTTC
clone size: once; D gene: TRBD1; J gene: TRBJ2-7; V gene: TRBV7-2; CDR3 protein: CASTSGQVFGYEQYF; CDR3 DNA: TGTGCCAGCACCTCGGGACAGGTCTTCGGCTACGAGCAGTACTTC
clone size: once; D gene: NA; J gene: TRBJ2-1; V gene: TRBV7-2; CDR3 protein: CASSLGVTGTEQFF; CDR3 DNA: TGTGCCAGCAGCTTAGGGGTCACAGGGACTGAGCAGTTCTTC
clone size: NA; D gene: TRBD2; J gene: TRBJ2-1; V gene: TRBV2; CDR3 protein: CASSPGLWVHEQFF; CDR3 DNA: TGTGCCAGCAGTCCGGGACTATGGGTGCATGAGCAGTTCTTC
clone size: NA; D gene: NA; J gene: TRBJ2-3; V gene: TRBV5-1; CDR3 protein: CASSLEAAPTDTQYF; CDR3 DNA: TGCGCCAGCAGCTTGGAGGCGGCACCAACAGATACGCAGTATTTT
clone size: NA; D gene: NA; J gene: TRBJ2-5; V gene: TRBV18; CDR3 protein: CASSPAGETQYF; CDR3 DNA: TGTGCCAGCTCGCCCGCGGGGGAGACCCAGTACTTC
clone size: NA; D gene: TRBD1; J gene: TRBJ2-1; V gene: TRBV5-4; CDR3 protein: CASSLSAGRGLYNEQFF; CDR3 DNA: TGTGCCAGCAGCTTATCTGCGGGCAGGGGGCTCTACAATGAGCAGTTCTTC
clone size: NA; D gene: TRBD2; J gene: TRBJ2-5; V gene: TRBV29-1; CDR3 protein: CSVPSGGRETQYF; CDR3 DNA: TGCAGCGTCCCTTCGGGGGGGCGAGAGACCCAGTACTTC
clone size: NA; D gene: NA; J gene: TRBJ1-4; V gene: TRBV7-4; CDR3 protein: CASSSRAQDRANEKLFF; CDR3 DNA: TGTGCCAGCAGCTCACGCGCCCAGGACAGAGCTAATGAAAAACTGTTTTTT
clone size: once; D gene: TRBD2; J gene: TRBJ2-1; V gene: TRBV28; CDR3 protein: CASSWTSGTLYNEQFF; CDR3 DNA: TGTGCCAGCAGTTGGACTAGCGGGACCCTCTACAATGAGCAGTTCTTC
clone size: NA; D gene: TRBD2; J gene: TRBJ2-7; V gene: TRBV5-4; CDR3 protein: CASSLGTRTYEQYF; CDR3 DNA: TGTGCCAGCAGCTTGGGGACTAGGACCTACGAGCAGTACTTC
clone size: NA; D gene: NA; J gene: TRBJ1-1; V gene: TRBV18; CDR3 protein: CASSPLKDSTNEAFF; CDR3 DNA: TGTGCCAGCTCACCACTCAAGGACAGTACCAATGAAGCTTTCTTT
clone size: NA; D gene: NA; J gene: TRBJ2-1; V gene: TRBV5-1; CDR3 protein: CASSLDGGPYNEQFF; CDR3 DNA: TGCGCCAGCAGCTTGGACGGGGGTCCCTACAATGAGCAGTTCTTC
clone size: NA; D gene: NA; J gene: TRBJ2-2; V gene: TRBV19; CDR3 protein: CASSIGPGSTGELFF; CDR3 DNA: TGTGCCAGTAGTATCGGCCCGGGGTCCACCGGGGAGCTGTTTTTT
clone size: NA; D gene: NA; J gene: TRBJ2-1; V gene: TRBV14; CDR3 protein: CASSQIQGSSYNEQFF; CDR3 DNA: TGTGCCAGCAGCCAAATTCAGGGGTCCTCCTACAATGAGCAGTTCTTC
clone size: NA; D gene: TRBD2; J gene: TRBJ2-2; V gene: TRBV4-1; CDR3 protein: CASSPVGGRAGELFF; CDR3 DNA: TGCGCCAGCAGCCCAGTCGGCGGGAGGGCCGGGGAGCTGTTTTTT
clone size: few; D gene: TRBD1; J gene: TRBJ1-2; V gene: TRBV10-3; CDR3 protein: CAISPDREVGYTF; CDR3 DNA: TGTGCCATCAGCCCAGACAGGGAGGTTGGCTACACCTTC
clone size: NA; D gene: TRBD2; J gene: TRBJ2-3; V gene: TRBV5-8; CDR3 protein: CANSPGLVSSTDTQYF; CDR3 DNA: TGTGCCAACTCCCCGGGACTAGTCTCTAGCACAGATACGCAGTATTTT
clone size: NA; D gene: NA; J gene: TRBJ1-4; V gene: TRBV27; CDR3 protein: CASSPLGGKLFF; CDR3 DNA: TGTGCCAGCAGTCCCCTGGGGGGAAAACTGTTTTTT
clone size: NA; D gene: TRBD2; J gene: TRBJ2-1; V gene: TRBV4-2; CDR3 protein: CASSQVAGGSYNEQFF; CDR3 DNA: TGTGCCAGCAGCCAAGTAGCGGGAGGCTCCTACAATGAGCAGTTCTTC
clone size: few; D gene: NA; J gene: TRBJ2-1; V gene: TRBV7-8; CDR3 protein: CASSGRAGVYNEQFF; CDR3 DNA: TGTGCCAGCAGTGGAAGGGCGGGTGTTTACAATGAGCAGTTCTTC
clone size: NA; D gene: TRBD1; J gene: TRBJ2-5; V gene: TRBV19; CDR3 protein: CASSARQGAETQYF; CDR3 DNA: TGTGCCAGTAGTGCCCGACAGGGGGCGGAGACCCAGTACTTC
clone size: NA; D gene: NA; J gene: TRBJ2-1; V gene: TRBV4-2; CDR3 protein: CASSQDATNYNEQFF; CDR3 DNA: TGTGCCAGCAGCCAAGATGCTACGAACTACAATGAGCAGTTCTTC
clone size: NA; D gene: TRBD2; J gene: TRBJ2-7; V gene: TRBV10-1; CDR3 protein: CASSESSEPGLAGRHYEQYF; CDR3 DNA: TGCGCCAGCAGTGAATCCTCTGAACCGGGACTAGCGGGCCGACACTACGAGCAGTACTTC
clone size: NA; D gene: TRBD1; J gene: TRBJ1-2; V gene: TRBV5-6; CDR3 protein: CASGWTGSDYGYTF; CDR3 DNA: TGTGCCAGCGGCTGGACAGGGAGCGACTATGGCTACACCTTC
clone size: NA; D gene: NA; J gene: TRBJ2-6; V gene: TRBV10-3; CDR3 protein: CAISDVGSSGANVLTF; CDR3 DNA: TGTGCCATCAGTGATGTGGGGAGCTCTGGGGCCAACGTCCTGACTTTC
clone size: NA; D gene: TRBD2; J gene: TRBJ2-3; V gene: TRBV9; CDR3 protein: CASSSRSGGARDTQYF; CDR3 DNA: TGTGCCAGCAGCTCCCGTAGCGGGGGGGCGAGGGATACGCAGTATTTT
clone size: NA; D gene: NA; J gene: TRBJ2-5; V gene: TRBV30; CDR3 protein: CAWSARKAGGETQYF; CDR3 DNA: TGTGCCTGGAGTGCGAGAAAGGCAGGGGGGGAGACCCAGTACTTC
clone size: NA; D gene: NA; J gene: TRBJ2-1; V gene: TRBV7-2; CDR3 protein: CASSETGVRNEQFF; CDR3 DNA: TGTGCCAGCAGCGAGACGGGGGTTAGGAATGAGCAGTTCTTC
clone size: NA; D gene: TRBD1; J gene: TRBJ1-5; V gene: TRBV27; CDR3 protein: CASRRQGARNQPQHF; CDR3 DNA: TGTGCCAGCAGACGACAGGGGGCTCGCAATCAGCCCCAGCATTTT
clone size: NA; D gene: NA; J gene: TRBJ2-7; V gene: TRBV6-5; CDR3 protein: CASSAARGWYF; CDR3 DNA: TGTGCCAGCTCAGCAGCCCGGGGTTGGTACTTC
clone size: NA; D gene: TRBD1; J gene: TRBJ1-2; V gene: TRBV7-9; CDR3 protein: CASSLTGGNYGYTF; CDR3 DNA: TGTGCCAGCAGCCTGACAGGGGGTAACTATGGCTACACCTTC
clone size: once; D gene: NA; J gene: TRBJ2-3; V gene: TRBV27; CDR3 protein: CASSEGRISTDTQYF; CDR3 DNA: TGTGCCAGCAGCGAGGGGAGGATTAGCACAGATACGCAGTATTTT
clone size: NA; D gene: NA; J gene: TRBJ1-2; V gene: TRBV9; CDR3 protein: CASSRDTLYGYTF; CDR3 DNA: TGTGCCAGCAGCCGGGACACTTTGTATGGCTACACCTTC
clone size: NA; D gene: TRBD1; J gene: TRBJ1-2; V gene: TRBV7-2; CDR3 protein: CASTTPGQLYGYTF; CDR3 DNA: TGTGCCAGCACCACCCCGGGACAGCTTTATGGCTACACCTTC
clone size: NA; D gene: NA; J gene: TRBJ2-3; V gene: TRBV7-2; CDR3 protein: CASSLGANTDTQYF; CDR3 DNA: TGTGCCAGCAGCTTAGGGGCCAACACAGATACGCAGTATTTT
clone size: once; D gene: NA; J gene: TRBJ1-1; V gene: TRBV6-6; CDR3 protein: CASSYSEGTTEAFF; CDR3 DNA: TGTGCCAGCAGTTACTCGGAGGGGACCACTGAAGCTTTCTTT
clone size: NA; D gene: TRBD2; J gene: TRBJ2-5; V gene: TRBV10-1; CDR3 protein: CASSDLAGGNETQYF; CDR3 DNA: TGCGCCAGCAGTGATCTAGCGGGGGGAAATGAGACCCAGTACTTC
clone size: NA; D gene: NA; J gene: TRBJ2-7; V gene: TRBV27; CDR3 protein: CASSRWTFSSYEQYF; CDR3 DNA: TGTGCCAGCAGCCGCTGGACTTTCAGCTCCTACGAGCAGTACTTC
clone size: NA; D gene: TRBD1; J gene: TRBJ2-7; V gene: TRBV4-3; CDR3 protein: CASSQGVGQGNEQYF; CDR3 DNA: TGCGCCAGCAGCCAAGGGGTAGGACAGGGCAACGAGCAGTACTTC
clone size: NA; D gene: TRBD1; J gene: TRBJ1-4; V gene: TRBV4-3; CDR3 protein: CASSRGRAGGNEKLFF; CDR3 DNA: TGCGCCAGCAGCCGAGGGAGAGCAGGGGGTAATGAAAAACTGTTTTTT
clone size: NA; D gene: TRBD2; J gene: TRBJ2-3; V gene: TRBV18; CDR3 protein: CASSPSVAGGPDTQYF; CDR3 DNA: TGTGCCAGCTCACCAAGTGTCGCGGGAGGGCCAGATACGCAGTATTTT
clone size: NA; D gene: NA; J gene: TRBJ2-7; V gene: TRBV6-5; CDR3 protein: CASSYPAQGGEQYF; CDR3 DNA: TGTGCCAGCAGTTACCCCGCACAGGGCGGGGAGCAGTACTTC
clone size: NA; D gene: NA; J gene: TRBJ2-7; V gene: TRBV19; CDR3 protein: CASSIEEGPGTYEQYF; CDR3 DNA: TGTGCCAGTAGTATAGAGGAGGGGCCGGGAACCTACGAGCAGTACTTC
clone size: NA; D gene: NA; J gene: TRBJ1-1; V gene: TRBV19; CDR3 protein: CASSIGDGTLSPLAFF; CDR3 DNA: TGTGCCAGTAGTATAGGCGACGGGACTCTCTCCCCGCTAGCTTTCTTT
clone size: NA; D gene: NA; J gene: TRBJ2-2; V gene: TRBV4-2; CDR3 protein: CASSQNRGREAGELFF; CDR3 DNA: TGTGCCAGCAGCCAAAATAGGGGAAGGGAAGCCGGGGAGCTGTTTTTT